This TCR beta chain was identified during a study of CD8+CD57+ T cells in acquired aplastic anemia. Study at large: Sorted CD4+ and CD8+ cells yielded around 3.3 ug of DNA on average.

Germline V CDR1 and CDR2: MNHNS, SASEGT. V shed 4 bases and J shed 12 bases, with 10 bases lying between them. This CDR3 is 11 amino acids long. This clonotype occurred many times. Patients who underwent sequencing had shown CD8+CD57+ cell expansion by flow cytometry. The patients all had a severe acquired aplastic anemia diagnosis. There was no therapy given to any patient before the blood sampling took place. The template for TCR beta VDJ and CDR3 sequence profiling was genomic DNA. One entry per CDR3 protein, called by TCRdb with MiXCR from the reads. The sample lists 150,000 to 200,000 distinct CDR3 sequences; about half were seen once.

Sample: sorted CD4+, CD8+, or CD8+CD57+ T cells (not recorded which) from PBMCs. This chain connects TRBV6-1 to TRBJ1-5, with a weak D call TRBD1 (6 bases). This receptor was taken from a human donor with aplastic anemia. The CDR3 bases are TGTGCCAGCAGTGTGGAACAGGGCCAGCATTTT. Translating it yields CASSVEQGQHF.